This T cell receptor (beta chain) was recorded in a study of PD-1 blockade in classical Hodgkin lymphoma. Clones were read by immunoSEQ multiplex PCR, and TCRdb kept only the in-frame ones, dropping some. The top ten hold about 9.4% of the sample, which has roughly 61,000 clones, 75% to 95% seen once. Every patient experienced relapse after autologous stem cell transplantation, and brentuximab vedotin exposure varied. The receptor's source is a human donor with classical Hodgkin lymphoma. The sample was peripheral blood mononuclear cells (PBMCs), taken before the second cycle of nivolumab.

The CDR3 coding sequence is TGCGCCAGCAGCTTGGAAGGACAGGGTCCCTATGGCTACACCTTC. Amino acids: CASSLEGQGPYGYTF. The rearrangement uses TRBV5-1 and TRBJ1-2; 8 bases align to TRBD1. Germline V CDR1 and CDR2: SGHRS, YFSETQ. This CDR3 contains 15 residues. V lost 0 bases and J lost 4; bases outside the gene matches: 5.